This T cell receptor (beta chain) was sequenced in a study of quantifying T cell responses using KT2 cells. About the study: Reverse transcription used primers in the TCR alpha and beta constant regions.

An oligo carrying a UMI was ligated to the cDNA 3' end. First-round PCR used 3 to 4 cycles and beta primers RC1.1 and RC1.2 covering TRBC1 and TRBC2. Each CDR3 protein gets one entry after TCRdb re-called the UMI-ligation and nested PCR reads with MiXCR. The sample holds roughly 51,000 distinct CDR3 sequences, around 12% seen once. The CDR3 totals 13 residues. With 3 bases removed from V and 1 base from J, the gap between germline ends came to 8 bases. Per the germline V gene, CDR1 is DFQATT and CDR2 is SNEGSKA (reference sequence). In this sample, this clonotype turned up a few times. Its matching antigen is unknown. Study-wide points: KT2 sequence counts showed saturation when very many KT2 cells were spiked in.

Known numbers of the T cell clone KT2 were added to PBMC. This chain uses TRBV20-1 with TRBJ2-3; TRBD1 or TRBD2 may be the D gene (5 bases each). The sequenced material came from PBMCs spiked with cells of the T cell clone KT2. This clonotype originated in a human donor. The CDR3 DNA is TGCAGTGCTAGGGGGGTCGGCACAGATACGCAGTATTTT. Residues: CSARGVGTDTQYF.